This T cell receptor (beta chain) came from a study of vaccination and CD4 T cells after COVID-19. Overall study context: Researchers treated cells with overlapping spike peptides taken from SARS-CoV-2, HCoV-NL63, HCoV-OC43 and HCoV-229E.

Note on this clonotype: Its antigen is undetermined.

Sequencing of cultured CD4+ T cell DNA used the Oncomine TCR Beta short-read assay. Genomic DNA was taken out of cultured CD4+ T cells by extraction. TCRdb re-called the PCR reads through MiXCR, storing one row per CDR3 protein. Among around 10,000 distinct CDR3 sequences listed, almost 40% were seen once. The germline V and J ends were trimmed by 8 bases and 3 bases, with 7 bases remaining between them. CDR1 is MDHEN, CDR2 SYDVKM, per germline. The CDR3 extends over 11 amino acids. Treatment of the sample: approximately 9-day PBMC culture with coronavirus spike peptide pools or control peptides (ViraFEST assay). CD4+ T-cell collection from the unexposed donor predated the COVID-19 pandemic (2011-2018).

The sequenced material came from CD4+ T cells from blood, cultured in vitro. The J gene is TRBJ1-1, the V gene TRBV28; D gene ambiguous. This TCR was recovered from a human donor in good health. The CDR3 nucleotides read TGTGCCAGCGCGGGATACACTGAAGCTTTCTTT. This encodes CASAGYTEAFF.